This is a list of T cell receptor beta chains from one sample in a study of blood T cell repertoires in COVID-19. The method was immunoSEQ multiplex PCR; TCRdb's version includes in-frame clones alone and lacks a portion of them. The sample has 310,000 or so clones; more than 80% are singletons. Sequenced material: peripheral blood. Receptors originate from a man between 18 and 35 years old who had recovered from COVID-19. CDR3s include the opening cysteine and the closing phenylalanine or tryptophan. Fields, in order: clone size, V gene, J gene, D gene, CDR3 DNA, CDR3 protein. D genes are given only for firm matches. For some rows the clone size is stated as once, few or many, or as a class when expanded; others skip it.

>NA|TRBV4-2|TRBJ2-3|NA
TGTGCCAGCAGCCACCACGAGCGGTCTAGCACAGATACGCAGTATTTT
CASSHHERSSTDTQYF
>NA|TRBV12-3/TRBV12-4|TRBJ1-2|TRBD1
TGTGCCAGCAGGGGGACAGGGGGCTATGGCTACACCTTC
CASRGTGGYGYTF
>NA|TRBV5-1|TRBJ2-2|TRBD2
TGCGCCAGCGGGACTAGCGGGGCGAACACCGGGGAGCTGTTTTTT
CASGTSGANTGELFF
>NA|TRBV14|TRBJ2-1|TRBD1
TGTGCCAGCAGCGAGGACAGGGGGCTTGGGGTGTATGTGTACAATGAGCAGTTCTTC
CASSEDRGLGVYVYNEQFF
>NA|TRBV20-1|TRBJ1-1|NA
TGCAGTGCGAGTACACCGAACACTGAAGCTTTCTTT
CSASTPNTEAFF
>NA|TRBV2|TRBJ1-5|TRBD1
TGTGCCAGCGCTGGGACAGACAATCAGCCCCAGCATTTT
CASAGTDNQPQHF
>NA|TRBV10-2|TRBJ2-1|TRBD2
TGCGCCAGCAGCGGCGGCTTAGCGGGAGTCAATGAGCAGTTCTTC
CASSGGLAGVNEQFF
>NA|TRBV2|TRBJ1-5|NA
TGTGCCAGCAGTCTAGACAGGCCGGGAAATCAGCCCCAGCATTTT
CASSLDRPGNQPQHF
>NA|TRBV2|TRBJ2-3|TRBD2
TGTGCCAGCAACTCTTGGACTAGCGGGAGTGCAGATACGCAGTATTTT
CASNSWTSGSADTQYF
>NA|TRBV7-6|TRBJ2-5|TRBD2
TGTGCCAGCAGCTCACAAGCGGGACCGGAGGTGACCCAGTACTTC
CASSSQAGPEVTQYF
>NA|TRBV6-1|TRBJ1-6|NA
TGTGCCAGCAGTGAAGCGCCCTTGAGCTCCTATAATTCACCCCTCCACTTT
CASSEAPLSSYNSPLHF
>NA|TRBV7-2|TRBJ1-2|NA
TGTGCCAGCAGCTTACGCGTCACGCCGGATGGCTACACCTTC
CASSLRVTPDGYTF
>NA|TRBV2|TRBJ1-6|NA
TGTGCCAGCAGTGCCCGGTCGGGAAGTGATTCACCCCTCCACTTT
CASSARSGSDSPLHF
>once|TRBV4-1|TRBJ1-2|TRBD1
TGCGCCAGCAGCCAAGCCCCCCCAGGACAGGGTGGCAATGGCTACACCTTC
CASSQAPPGQGGNGYTF
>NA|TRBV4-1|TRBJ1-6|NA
TGCGCCAGCAGCCAAGATCTTCCACAGGAGCCTGAATATAATTCACCCCTCCACTTT
CASSQDLPQEPEYNSPLHF
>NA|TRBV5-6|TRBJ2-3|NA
TGTGCCAGCATCCGCGAAGATACGCAGTATTTT
CASIREDTQYF
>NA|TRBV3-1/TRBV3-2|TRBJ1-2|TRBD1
TGTGCCAGCAGCCATTTGGCAGGGGGAGACTATGGCTACACCTTC
CASSHLAGGDYGYTF
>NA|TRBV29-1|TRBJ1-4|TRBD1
TGCAGCGTTGCGGGACAGCTTAATGAAAAACTGTTTTTT
CSVAGQLNEKLFF
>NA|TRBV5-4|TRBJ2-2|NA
TGTGCCAGCAGCTTGAACGGGGGCACCGGGGAGCTGTTTTTT
CASSLNGGTGELFF
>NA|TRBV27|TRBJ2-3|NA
TGTGCCAGCAGTTATAAGCCTAGCTTGGCAGATACGCAGTATTTT
CASSYKPSLADTQYF
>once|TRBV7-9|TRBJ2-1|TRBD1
TGTGCCAGCAGCAAGGGACAGGGGGTCGTTCAGTTCTTC
CASSKGQGVVQFF
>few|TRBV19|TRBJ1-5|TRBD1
TGTGCCAGTAGTACTGCAGGGGGAGGCAATCAGCCCCAGCATTTT
CASSTAGGGNQPQHF
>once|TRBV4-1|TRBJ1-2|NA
TGCGCCAGCAGCCAAGAAGGGGTGGGCTATGGCTACACCTTC
CASSQEGVGYGYTF
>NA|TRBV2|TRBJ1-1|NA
TGTGCCAGCAGAGTACAGGGAATGAACACTGAAGCTTTCTTT
CASRVQGMNTEAFF
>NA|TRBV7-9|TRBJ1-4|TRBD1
TGTGCCAGCAGCTGGGACAGGGGAAATGAAAAACTGTTTTTT
CASSWDRGNEKLFF
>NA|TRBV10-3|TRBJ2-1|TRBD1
TGTGCCATCAGTGAGTCGGACAGGGTGGGTGAGCAGTTCTTC
CAISESDRVGEQFF
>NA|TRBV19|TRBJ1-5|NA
TGTGCCAGTAGTATTCCACTAGCATCAGGTAGGGATCAGCCCCAGCATTTT
CASSIPLASGRDQPQHF
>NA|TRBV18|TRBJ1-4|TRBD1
TGTGCCAGCTCACCACCGCAGGGGGCGAACCCAACTAATGAAAAACTGTTTTTT
CASSPPQGANPTNEKLFF
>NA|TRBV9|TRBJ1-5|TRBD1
TGTGCCAGCAGCGCGACAGGGAGCAATCAGCCCCAGCATTTT
CASSATGSNQPQHF
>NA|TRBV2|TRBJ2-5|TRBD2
TGTGCCAGCAATCCTAGGGCTAGCGGCCTCCAAGAGACCCAGTACTTC
CASNPRASGLQETQYF
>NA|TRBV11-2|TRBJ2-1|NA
TGTGCCAGCAGCTCTAAGGCGGGATCAACCTACAATGAGCAGTTCTTC
CASSSKAGSTYNEQFF
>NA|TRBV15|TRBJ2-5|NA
TGTGCCACCAGCAGGGGGGGTGAAGAGACCCAGTACTTC
CATSRGGEETQYF
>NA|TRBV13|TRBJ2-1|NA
TGTGCCAGCAGCTCCTACAGGTCCAATGAGCAGTTCTTC
CASSSYRSNEQFF
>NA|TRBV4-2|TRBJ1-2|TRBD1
TGTGCCAGCAGCCAGCAGTTTACAGGGGGCTATGGCTACACCTTC
CASSQQFTGGYGYTF